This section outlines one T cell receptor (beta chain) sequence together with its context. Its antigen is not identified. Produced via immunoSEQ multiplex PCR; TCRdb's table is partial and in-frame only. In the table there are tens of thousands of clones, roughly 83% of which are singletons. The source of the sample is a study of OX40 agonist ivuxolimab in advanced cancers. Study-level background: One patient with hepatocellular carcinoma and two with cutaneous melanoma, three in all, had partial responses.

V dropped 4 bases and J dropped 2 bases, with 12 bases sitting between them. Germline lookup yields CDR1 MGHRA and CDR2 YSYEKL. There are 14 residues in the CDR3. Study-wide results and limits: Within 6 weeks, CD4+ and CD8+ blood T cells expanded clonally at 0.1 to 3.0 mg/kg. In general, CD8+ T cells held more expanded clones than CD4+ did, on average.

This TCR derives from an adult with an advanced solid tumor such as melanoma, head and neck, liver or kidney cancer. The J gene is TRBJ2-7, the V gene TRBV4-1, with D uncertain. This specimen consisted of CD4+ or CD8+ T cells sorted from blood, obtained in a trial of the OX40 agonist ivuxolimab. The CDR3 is CASSPGPDPYEQYF. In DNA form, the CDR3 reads TGCGCCAGCAGCCCCGGACCCGACCCCTACGAGCAGTACTTC.